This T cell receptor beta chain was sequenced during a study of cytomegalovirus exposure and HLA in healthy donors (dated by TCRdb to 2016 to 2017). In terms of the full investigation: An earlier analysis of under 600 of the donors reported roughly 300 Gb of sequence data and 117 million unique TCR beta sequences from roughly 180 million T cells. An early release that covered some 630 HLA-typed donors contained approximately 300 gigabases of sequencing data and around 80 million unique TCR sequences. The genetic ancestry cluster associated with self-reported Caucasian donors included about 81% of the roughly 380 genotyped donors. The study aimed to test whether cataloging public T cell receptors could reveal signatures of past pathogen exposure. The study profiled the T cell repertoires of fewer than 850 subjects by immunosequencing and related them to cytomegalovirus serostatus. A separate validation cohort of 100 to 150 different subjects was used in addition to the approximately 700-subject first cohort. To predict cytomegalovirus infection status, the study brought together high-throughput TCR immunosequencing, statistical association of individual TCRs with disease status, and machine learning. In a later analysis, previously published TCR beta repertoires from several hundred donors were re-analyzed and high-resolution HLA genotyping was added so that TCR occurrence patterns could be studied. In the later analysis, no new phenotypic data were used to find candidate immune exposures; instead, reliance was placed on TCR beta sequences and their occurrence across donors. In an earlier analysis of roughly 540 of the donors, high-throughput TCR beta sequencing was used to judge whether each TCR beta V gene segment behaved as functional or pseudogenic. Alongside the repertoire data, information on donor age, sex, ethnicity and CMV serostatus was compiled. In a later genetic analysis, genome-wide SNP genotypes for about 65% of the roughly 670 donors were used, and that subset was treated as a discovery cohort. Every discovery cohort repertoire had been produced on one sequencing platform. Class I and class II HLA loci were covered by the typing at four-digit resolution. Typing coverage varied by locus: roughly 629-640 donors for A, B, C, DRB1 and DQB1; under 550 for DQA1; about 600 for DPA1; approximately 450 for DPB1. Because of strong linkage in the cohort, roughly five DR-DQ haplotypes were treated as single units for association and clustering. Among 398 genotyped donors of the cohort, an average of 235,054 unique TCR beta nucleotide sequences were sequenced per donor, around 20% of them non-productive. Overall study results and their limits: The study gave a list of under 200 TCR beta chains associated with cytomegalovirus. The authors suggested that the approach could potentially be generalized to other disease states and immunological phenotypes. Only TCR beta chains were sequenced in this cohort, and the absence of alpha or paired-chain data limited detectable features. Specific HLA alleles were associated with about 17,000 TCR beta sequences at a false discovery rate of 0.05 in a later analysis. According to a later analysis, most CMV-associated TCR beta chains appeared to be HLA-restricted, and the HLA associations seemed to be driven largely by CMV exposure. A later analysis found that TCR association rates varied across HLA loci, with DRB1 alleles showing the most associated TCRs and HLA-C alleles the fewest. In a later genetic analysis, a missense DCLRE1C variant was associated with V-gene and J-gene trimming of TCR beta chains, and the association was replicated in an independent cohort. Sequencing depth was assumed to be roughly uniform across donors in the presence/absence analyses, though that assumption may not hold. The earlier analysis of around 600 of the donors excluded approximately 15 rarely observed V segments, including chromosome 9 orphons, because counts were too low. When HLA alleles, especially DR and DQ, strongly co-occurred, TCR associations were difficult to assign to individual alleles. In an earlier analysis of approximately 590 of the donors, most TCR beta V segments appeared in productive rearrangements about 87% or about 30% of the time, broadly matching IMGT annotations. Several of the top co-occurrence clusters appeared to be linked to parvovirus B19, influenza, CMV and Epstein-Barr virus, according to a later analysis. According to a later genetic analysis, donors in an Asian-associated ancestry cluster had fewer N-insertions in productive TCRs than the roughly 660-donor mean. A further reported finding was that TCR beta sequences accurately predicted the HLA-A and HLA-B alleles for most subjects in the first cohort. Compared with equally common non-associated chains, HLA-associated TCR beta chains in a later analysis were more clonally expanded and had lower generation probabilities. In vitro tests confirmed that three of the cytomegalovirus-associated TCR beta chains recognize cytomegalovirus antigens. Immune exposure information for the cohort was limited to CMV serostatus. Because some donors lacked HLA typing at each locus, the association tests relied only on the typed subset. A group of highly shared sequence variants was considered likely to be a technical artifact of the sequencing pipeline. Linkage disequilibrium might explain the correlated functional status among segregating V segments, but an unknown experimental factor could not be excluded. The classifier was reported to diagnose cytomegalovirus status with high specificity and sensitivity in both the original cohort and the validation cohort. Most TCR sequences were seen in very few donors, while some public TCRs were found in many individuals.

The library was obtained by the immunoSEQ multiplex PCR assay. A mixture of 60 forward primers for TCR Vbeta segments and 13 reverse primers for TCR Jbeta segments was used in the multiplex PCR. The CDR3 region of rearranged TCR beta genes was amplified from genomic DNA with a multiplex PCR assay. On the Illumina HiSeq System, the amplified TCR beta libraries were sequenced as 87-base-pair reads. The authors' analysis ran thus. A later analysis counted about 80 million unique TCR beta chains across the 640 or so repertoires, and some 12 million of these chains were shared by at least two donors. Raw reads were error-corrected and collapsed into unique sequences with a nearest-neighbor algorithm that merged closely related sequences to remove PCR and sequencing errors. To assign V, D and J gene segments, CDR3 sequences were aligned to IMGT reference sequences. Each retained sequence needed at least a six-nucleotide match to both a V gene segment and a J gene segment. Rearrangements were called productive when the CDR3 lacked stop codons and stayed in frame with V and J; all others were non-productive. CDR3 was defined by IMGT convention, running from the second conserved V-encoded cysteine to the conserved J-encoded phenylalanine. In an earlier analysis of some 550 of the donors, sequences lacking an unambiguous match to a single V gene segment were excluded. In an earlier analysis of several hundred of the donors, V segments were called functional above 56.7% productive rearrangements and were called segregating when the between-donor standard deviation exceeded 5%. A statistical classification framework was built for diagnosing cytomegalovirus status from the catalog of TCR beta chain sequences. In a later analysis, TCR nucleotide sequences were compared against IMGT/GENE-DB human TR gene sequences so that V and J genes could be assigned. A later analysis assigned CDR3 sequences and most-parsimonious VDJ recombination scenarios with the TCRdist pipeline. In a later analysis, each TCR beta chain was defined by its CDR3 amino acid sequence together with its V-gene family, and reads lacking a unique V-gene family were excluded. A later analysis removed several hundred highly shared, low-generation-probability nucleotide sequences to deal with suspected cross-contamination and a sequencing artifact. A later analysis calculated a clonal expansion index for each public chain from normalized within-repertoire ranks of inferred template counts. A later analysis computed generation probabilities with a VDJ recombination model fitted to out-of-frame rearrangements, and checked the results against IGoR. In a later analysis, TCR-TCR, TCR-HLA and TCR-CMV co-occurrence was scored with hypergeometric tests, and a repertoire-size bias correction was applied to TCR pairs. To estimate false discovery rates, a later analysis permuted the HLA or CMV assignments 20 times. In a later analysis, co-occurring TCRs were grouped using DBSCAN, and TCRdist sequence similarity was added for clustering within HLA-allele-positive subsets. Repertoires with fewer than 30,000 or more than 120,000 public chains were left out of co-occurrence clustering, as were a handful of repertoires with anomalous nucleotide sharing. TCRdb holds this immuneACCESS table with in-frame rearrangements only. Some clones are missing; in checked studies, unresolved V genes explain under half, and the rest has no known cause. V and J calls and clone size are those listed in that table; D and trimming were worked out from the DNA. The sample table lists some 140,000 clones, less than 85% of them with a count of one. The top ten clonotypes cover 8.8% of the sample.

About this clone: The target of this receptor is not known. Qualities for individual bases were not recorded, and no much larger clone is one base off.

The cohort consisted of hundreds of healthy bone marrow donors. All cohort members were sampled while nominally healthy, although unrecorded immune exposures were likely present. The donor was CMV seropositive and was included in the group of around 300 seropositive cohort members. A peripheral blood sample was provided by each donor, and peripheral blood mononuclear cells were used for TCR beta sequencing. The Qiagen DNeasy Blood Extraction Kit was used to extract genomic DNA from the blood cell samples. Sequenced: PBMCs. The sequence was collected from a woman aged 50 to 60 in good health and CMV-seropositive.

CDR3 region: CASSPGTSGDNEQFF. The DNA is as follows: TGTGCCAGCAGCCCCGGGACTAGCGGGGACAATGAGCAGTTCTTC. The rearrangement joined TRBV7-3 to TRBJ2-1, with 13 junctional bases fitting TRBD2. The CDR3 numbers 15 residues from cysteine through phenylalanine. Only the CDR3 part of the read is kept: 45 bases, read in frame from the first base. Compared with germline, V lacks 5 bases and J lacks 5 bases; bases without a gene match: 3. According to the germline V gene, CDR1 reads SGHTA and CDR2 reads FQGTGA.